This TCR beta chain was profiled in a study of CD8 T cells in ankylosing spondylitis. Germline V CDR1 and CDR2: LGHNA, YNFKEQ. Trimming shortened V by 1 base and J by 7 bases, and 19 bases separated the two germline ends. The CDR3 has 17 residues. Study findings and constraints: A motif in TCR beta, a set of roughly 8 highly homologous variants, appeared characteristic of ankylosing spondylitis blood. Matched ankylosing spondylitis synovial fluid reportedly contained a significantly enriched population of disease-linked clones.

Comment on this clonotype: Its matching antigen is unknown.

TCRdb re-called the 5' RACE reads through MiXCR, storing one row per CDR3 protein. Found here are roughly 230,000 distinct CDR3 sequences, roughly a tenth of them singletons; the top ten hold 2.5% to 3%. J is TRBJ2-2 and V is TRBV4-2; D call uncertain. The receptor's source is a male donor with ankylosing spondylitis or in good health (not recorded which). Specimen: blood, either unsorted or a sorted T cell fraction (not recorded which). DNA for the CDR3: TGTGCCAGCAGCCAAGTAAAATGGCGGACCTCCCGCGGGGAGCTGTTTTTT. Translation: CASSQVKWRTSRGELFF.